Sequencing of this T cell receptor beta chain was carried out in a study of regulatory T cells in long-lasting Graves disease. Study summary: Less than 3 months of antithyroid drugs had been taken by newly diagnosed Graves' patients.

Time point noted: newly diagnosed GD, antithyroid drugs for less than 3 months. PBMCs were the source of the RNA used for TCR sequencing. The CDR3 sequence is 14 residues long. J lost 5 bases, V lost 6 bases, and 4 bases had no gene match. Germline values: CDR1 SGHTA, CDR2 FQGNSA. Remarks on this clonotype: The antigen is not known.

Assembly of TCR beta libraries relied on iRepertoire HTBI primers together with Arm-PCR of CDR3 regions. TCRdb ran MiXCR on the multiplex PCR reads and lists one entry per CDR3 protein. The table records about 240,000 distinct CDR3 sequences, around 20% of them present only once. General observations from the study: Clonotypes that were public and shared totalled roughly 3,000 in persistent patients versus 850 to 1,000 in new patients. Persistent disease favored TRBV28, TRBJ1-2 and TRBJ2-5. Compared with new cases, persistent Graves' patients showed reduced TCR diversity.

The sample in question was peripheral blood mononuclear cells (PBMCs), obtained at new diagnosis, from a patient treated with antithyroid drugs. V and J are TRBV7-2 and TRBJ2-1, with TRBD2 matching 10 bases. The sequence was obtained from a female donor with Graves disease. CDR3 DNA: TGTGCCAGCAGAACTAGCGGGACAGACAATGAGCAGTTCTTC. This encodes CASRTSGTDNEQFF.